These 24 T cell receptor beta chains share one sample of origin, sequenced in a study of blood T cell repertoires in COVID-19. This table comes from immunoSEQ multiplex PCR, and its TCRdb copy is limited to in-frame clones, with some not included. The table records about 52,000 clones, about 82% of them present only once. Sequencing was carried out using peripheral blood. The receptors come from a woman older than 75 with acute or convalescent COVID-19.

The V call is TRBV7-8, the J call TRBJ2-3; D is perhaps TRBD2 (7 bases). V was pared by 5 bases and J by 0 bases, with 18 bases between. This CDR3 contains 17 residues. Looked up from germline, CDR1 is SGHVS and CDR2 is FQNEAQ. This CDR3 reads CASSPRTGGLSTDTQYF. The CDR3 region has the DNA TGTGCCAGCAGCCCCCGGACGGGGGGCCTCAGCACAGATACGCAGTATTTT.

The V and J genes are TRBV10-1 and TRBJ2-1; 8 bases line up with TRBD2. This CDR3 region has 13 residues. With V trimmed by 5 bases and J by 7 bases, 4 bases remained unmatched. Germline CDR1 is WNHNN and CDR2 is SYGVQD (reference sequence). The CDR3: CASSLTGGNEQFF. CDR3 bases: TGCGCCAGCAGTCTGACGGGAGGGAATGAGCAGTTCTTC.

J is TRBJ1-6 and V is TRBV5-4; the match to TRBD1 covers 10 bases. V lost 0 bases to trimming and J lost 2 bases; unmatched junction nucleotides: 2. This CDR3 spans 17 amino acids. CDR1 and CDR2 from the germline V gene are SGHNT and YYREEE (reference sequence). CDR3 amino acids: CASSLGTGGTYNSPLHF. The CDR3 DNA reads as TGTGCCAGCAGCTTGGGGACAGGGGGAACCTATAATTCACCCCTCCACTTT.

The chain is built from TRBV3-1 (or the pseudogene TRBV3-2) and TRBJ2-7; 8 bases fit TRBD2. Germline V gene sequence: CDR1 LGHDT, CDR2 YNNKEL (reference sequence). The length of the CDR3 is 15 residues. Trimming cost V 8 bases and J 0 bases; bases outside gene matches: 9. The CDR3 nucleotides are TGTGCCAGCGGGCGAGCGGGGGATTTCTCCTACGAGCAGTACTTC. As protein: CASGRAGDFSYEQYF.

This clone was seen a handful of times. The V and J genes are TRBV19 and TRBJ2-1, with 11 bases lining up with TRBD2. The CDR3 totals 17 residues. The V gene end was trimmed by 5 bases and the J gene end by 1 base; junction bases not matched to a gene: 7. Germline V lookup: CDR1 LNHDA, CDR2 SQIVND (reference sequence). CDR3 sequence reads: CASSSSTSGKSYNEQFF. In DNA, the CDR3 is TGTGCCAGTAGTTCATCGACTAGCGGGAAGTCCTACAATGAGCAGTTCTTC. Using reference TRBV19 and TRBJ2-1 for the parts outside the CDR3, the full variable domain is DGGITQSPKYLFRKEGQNVTLSCEQNLNHDAMYWYRQDPGQGLRLIYYSQIVNDFQKGDIAEGYSVSREKKESFPLTVTSAQKNPTAFYLCASSSSTSGKSYNEQFFGPGTRLTVL.

A single count supports this clone. The rearrangement uses TRBV9 and TRBJ2-7; 9 positions match TRBD1. From germline, CDR1 is SGDLS and CDR2 YYNGEE. The CDR3 is made up of 16 amino acids. The V gene end was trimmed by 4 bases and the J gene end by 2 bases; junction bases not matched to a gene: 10. The CDR3 loop is CASSLVDRGATYEQYF. The CDR3 bases are TGTGCCAGCAGCCTTGTGGACAGGGGCGCAACCTACGAGCAGTACTTC.

CDR3 protein: CASSSRGSSYEQYV. CDR3 nucleotide sequence: TGTGCCAGCAGCTCGAGGGGGAGTAGTTACGAGCAGTACGTC. The chain employs TRBV27 and TRBJ2-7, with a weak D call TRBD1 (6 bases). The V end was cut by 6 bases, the J end by 4 bases, with 16 bases between. This CDR3 has 14 amino acids. CDR1 is MNHEY and CDR2 is SMNVEV in the germline V gene (reference sequence).

This clone was observed a handful of times. The chain employs TRBV30 and TRBJ1-2; D unresolved. From germline, CDR1 is GTSNPN and CDR2 SVGIG (reference sequence). This CDR3 region has 15 residues. Trimming removed 7 bases at V and 4 bases at J, with 22 bases between. This CDR3 is CAYPLGARPIYGYTF. The CDR3 DNA reads as TGTGCCTACCCGTTGGGAGCAAGACCAATCTATGGCTACACCTTC.

V gene TRBV11-1 combines with J gene TRBJ2-3, with D unclear. The CDR3 runs 13 residues. V lost 3 bases and J 0 bases, leaving 4 bases between the germline ends. Germline CDR1 and CDR2: SGHAT and FQDESV (reference sequence). The CDR3 is CASSFSSTDTQYF. In DNA form, the CDR3 reads TGTGCCAGCAGCTTCTCTAGCACAGATACGCAGTATTTT.

CDR3 sequence (DNA): TGTGCCACCTCATCAGGGGCTGGGGCCAACGTCCTGACTTTC. Residues: CATSSGAGANVLTF. The gene calls are TRBV19 and TRBJ2-6, with D possibly matching TRBD1 (6 bases). The CDR3 runs to 14 residues. V lost 10 bases, J lost 2 bases, and 12 bases lay in between. From germline, CDR1 is LNHDA and CDR2 SQIVND (reference sequence).

The V and J genes are TRBV6-5 and TRBJ2-7; 8 bases are shared with TRBD1. The CDR3 runs 13 residues. V lost 7 bases, J lost 7 bases, and 9 bases stayed unmatched. Germline V gene data show CDR1 as MNHEY and CDR2 as SVGAGI. Written as DNA, the CDR3 is TGTGCCAGCACCTTGGACAGGGTGGGGGAGCAGTACGTC. It encodes CASTLDRVGEQYV.

The chain couples TRBV29-1 to TRBJ2-1, with unresolved D. V was cut by 1 base and J by 4 bases, with 11 bases left in between. CDR3 length: 14 residues. Per germline, CDR1 SQVTM and CDR2 ANQGSEA. CDR3 sequence (DNA): TGCAGCGTTGAAGTATCTGGGCGTTACAATGAGCAGTTCTTC. Translating it yields CSVEVSGRYNEQFF.

The rearrangement links TRBV5-1 to TRBJ2-3, with D maybe TRBD1 (6 bases). V was trimmed by 4 bases and J by 0 bases, leaving 12 bases between them. This CDR3 is built from 15 residues. CDR1 is SGHRS and CDR2 is YFSETQ in the germline V gene. CDR3 residues: CASSVGGGSTDTQYF. For the CDR3, the DNA is TGCGCCAGCAGCGTTGGGGGCGGGAGCACAGATACGCAGTATTTT.

This clone has a single count. The V call is TRBV5-1, the J call TRBJ2-3, with D possibly matching TRBD2 (5 bases). The CDR3 totals 15 residues. The V and J ends lost 6 bases and 6 bases respectively, with 20 bases between them. Looked up from germline, CDR1 is SGHRS and CDR2 is YFSETQ. CDR3 in amino acids: CASKGLEGAADTQYF. The CDR3 DNA follows: TGCGCCAGCAAGGGTCTTGAGGGAGCGGCGGATACGCAGTATTTT. Full variable domain (outside the CDR3, taken from reference TRBV5-1 and TRBJ2-3): KAGVTQTPRYLIKTRGQQVTLSCSPISGHRSVSWYQQTPGQGLQFLFEYFSETQRNKGNFPGRFSGRQFSNSRSEMNVSTLELGDSALYLCASKGLEGAADTQYFGPGTRLTVL.

The J gene is TRBJ1-2, the V gene TRBV9; D is perhaps TRBD1 (5 bases). Germline loops: CDR1 SGDLS, CDR2 YYNGEE. This CDR3 contains 15 residues. V lost 0 bases and J lost 1, with 10 bases in between. The CDR3 sequence is CASSVGEQVNYGYTF. CDR3 in DNA: TGTGCCAGCAGCGTAGGAGAACAGGTTAACTATGGCTACACCTTC.

The V gene is TRBV5-1, the J gene TRBJ1-2, with 12 bases that match TRBD1. This CDR3 contains 15 residues. Per germline, CDR1 SGHRS and CDR2 YFSETQ. V shed 4 bases, J shed 8 bases, and the junction held 9 bases outside the gene matches. Here the CDR3 DNA reads TGCGCCAGCAGCGGGACAGGGGGCGAGGTCGGCGGCTACACCTTC. Translation gives CASSGTGGEVGGYTF.

The chain uses TRBV12-3 or TRBV12-4 and TRBJ1-2; 11 bases fit TRBD1. The CDR3 runs 13 residues. The V segment lost 3 bases and the J segment 8 bases; nucleotides outside the gene matches: 2. The CDR3 region is CASSLGTGGGYTF. CDR3 DNA: TGTGCCAGCAGTTTGGGGACAGGGGGAGGCTACACCTTC.

The rearrangement links TRBV19 to TRBJ1-6, with 7 bases lining up with TRBD1. Germline V gene sequence: CDR1 LNHDA, CDR2 SQIVND (reference sequence). V was clipped by 9 bases and J by 8 bases; unmatched bases: 13. There are 15 residues in the CDR3. DNA of the CDR3: TGTGCCAGCCGGAGGGGGCGCGGTCCCTATTCACCCCTCCACTTT. Its protein is CASRRGRGPYSPLHF.

The V gene is TRBV18, the J gene TRBJ2-3; maybe TRBD2 (5 bases). Germline V lookup: CDR1 KGHSH, CDR2 LQKENI. CDR3 size: 14 residues. Trimming cost V 2 bases and J 6 bases, with 12 bases left between them. The CDR3 protein is CASSPMDFGDTQYF. CDR3 nucleotide sequence: TGTGCCAGCTCACCAATGGACTTCGGGGATACGCAGTATTTT.

The CDR3 nucleotides read TGTGCCAGCAGAACAGGGGGGAATTCACCCCTCCACTTT. This encodes CASRTGGNSPLHF. The chain joins TRBV25-1 to TRBJ1-6; the match to TRBD1 covers 8 bases. The CDR3 extends over 13 amino acids. J was trimmed by 7 bases and V by 6 bases; bases with no gene match: 2. Germline V gene lookup returns CDR1 MGHDK and CDR2 SYGVNS. The full variable domain, rest sourced from reference TRBV25-1 and TRBJ1-6, is EADIYQTPRYLVIGTGKKITLECSQTMGHDKMYWYQQDPGMELHLIHYSYGVNSTEKGDLSSESTVSRIRTEHFPLTLESARPSHTSQYLCASRTGGNSPLHFGNGTRLTVT.

V is TRBV6-5 and J is TRBJ2-3; D may be TRBD1 (5 bases). Trimming pared 7 bases from V and 2 bases from J, leaving 16 bases between. The CDR3 is 15 amino acids. Germline lookup yields CDR1 MNHEY and CDR2 SVGAGI. CDR3 coding DNA: TGTGCCAGCAATGTTAGGGGTACACTCACAGATACGCAGTATTTT. Amino acid sequence: CASNVRGTLTDTQYF.

The chain is built from TRBV7-9 and TRBJ1-6; 9 positions agree with TRBD1. The ends lost 1 base at V and 7 bases at J; junction bases unmatched: 2. Germline loops: CDR1 SEHNR, CDR2 FQNEAQ (reference sequence). This CDR3 spans 15 amino acids. The CDR3 protein is CASSLDGQGNSPLHF. CDR3 nucleotides: TGTGCCAGCAGCTTAGACGGACAGGGGAATTCACCCCTCCACTTT.

V is TRBV27 and J is TRBJ1-5, with a possible D match to TRBD1 (5 bases). The V end lost 7 bases, the J end lost 1 base, and 11 bases lay between the germline ends. This CDR3 is 14 amino acids long. Germline CDR1 is MNHEY and CDR2 is SMNVEV (reference sequence). CDR3 in amino acids: CASTTGGSNQPQHF. The CDR3 region has the DNA TGTGCCAGCACTACGGGGGGAAGCAATCAGCCCCAGCATTTT.

This chain links TRBV27 with TRBJ1-6, with 9 bases fitting TRBD1. CDR1 MNHEY and CDR2 SMNVEV come from the germline V gene (reference sequence). The V and J ends lost 0 bases and 2 bases, in that order; junction bases with no gene match: 8. There are 19 residues in the CDR3. The CDR3 DNA reads as TGTGCCAGCAGTTTATCCGCCGGACAGGGGTTCACCTATAATTCACCCCTCCACTTT. Its protein is CASSLSAGQGFTYNSPLHF.